The clone carrying this T cell receptor (beta chain) was recorded a few times. The whole isolated RNA underwent reverse transcription, so sequencing captured expressed TCRB transcripts. This table comes from immunoSEQ multiplex PCR, and its TCRdb copy is limited to in-frame clones, with some not included. The data show about 470,000 clones, approximately 30% seen once. These data originate in a study of beta chain features in type 1 diabetes. Overall study: On cell yields, gender and age, patients and healthy donors were similar.

Sequences were obtained from naive CD4+ T cells from blood. The sequence derives from a man aged 18 to 35 in good health.

The CDR3 sequence is CASRRTDPRETQYF. DNA for the CDR3: TGTGCCAGCAGACGGACAGATCCGAGAGAGACCCAGTACTTC. The chain combines TRBV28 with TRBJ2-5, with a tentative D call TRBD1 (6 bases). Germline V gene lookup returns CDR1 MDHEN and CDR2 SYDVKM. Between the trimmed V and J ends, which lost 6 bases and 4 bases, there was a span of 15 bases. The CDR3 sequence is 14 residues long.